The present T cell receptor beta chain was sequenced within a study of shared clonotypes between healthy human individuals. V lost 3 bases and J lost 3, with 9 bases in between. Germline CDR1 and CDR2: KGHSH and LQKENI. The CDR3 has 13 amino acids. Concerning this clone itself: Antigen specificity is unknown.

Findings of the study overall: Larger estimated richness was generally recorded for naive subsets relative to memory subsets. For naive CD4 cells, 4.5% to 6.5% of clonotypes were shared across a handful of donors.

As defined, naive CD8 cells were CD45RO-negative and positively selected for CCR7, with terminally differentiated effector memory CD45RA+ cells excluded. Healthy HIV-negative adults without recent acute infections or vaccinations served as donors. Sorted-subset replicate PCRs used roughly 210 ng of genomic DNA. This amount corresponded to 33,000 or so T cell genomes. TCRdb's table, derived via immunoSEQ multiplex PCR, lists solely in-frame clones and lacks some. The repertoire holds under 850,000 clones, about 92% seen once, with less than 25% in the top ten. The sequenced sample was naive CD8+ T cells sorted from blood. The source of this sequence is a man aged 25-40 years in good health. The chain uses TRBV18 and TRBJ2-7, with D possibly TRBD1 on 6 matching bases. CDR3 DNA: TGTGCCAGCTCACCGGACAGTATCTACGAGCAGTACTTC. It specifies CASSPDSIYEQYF.